This passage covers 29 T cell receptor beta chains from one sample sequenced in a study of blood T cells in healthy people across ages. It was with a sample-barcoded 5' primer and a J-beta primer mix that a second PCR of roughly 7 to 12 cycles was run. One entry per CDR3 protein results from TCRdb running MiXCR on the 5' RACE reads. This table has hundreds of thousands of distinct CDR3 sequences, 60% to 80% appearing once. Sequenced: blood. The receptors originated from a young man in good health.

This clonotype was observed a handful of times. The J gene is TRBJ2-5, the V gene TRBV7-2, with TRBD2 matching over 8 bases. The CDR3 length is 14 residues. The ends lost 3 bases at V and 5 bases at J; junction bases unmatched: 5. Germline CDR1 and CDR2: SGHTA and FQGNSA. This chain's CDR3 is CASSFGGGMETQYF. The CDR3 nucleotides are TGTGCCAGCAGCTTTGGCGGGGGGATGGAGACCCAGTACTTC.

This clonotype was detected a few times. The chain is built from TRBV7-2 and TRBJ2-1; 11 nucleotides agree with TRBD2. CDR3 size: 16 residues. Trimming at V came to 3 bases and at J to 6 bases, leaving 7 bases not matched to a gene. Germline V gene data show CDR1 as SGHTA and CDR2 as FQGNSA. The chain's CDR3 is CASSFRLAGGSNEQFF. For the CDR3, the DNA is TGTGCCAGCAGCTTCCGTTTAGCGGGGGGGTCCAATGAGCAGTTCTTC.

The rearrangement uses TRBV14 and TRBJ2-7; TRBD1 aligns across 10 bases. J lost 2 bases, V lost 4 bases, and 5 bases had no gene match. This CDR3 has 15 amino acids. The V gene's germline CDR1 is SGHDN and CDR2 FVKESK. CDR3 bases: TGTGCCAGCAGCCGGACAGGGGGTGCCCCCTACGAGCAGTACTTC. It codes for CASSRTGGAPYEQYF.

This clonotype has just a few counts. The chain carries TRBV7-2 and TRBJ1-2; tentative D call: TRBD1 (5 bases). Trimming stripped 5 bases from V and 6 bases from J, with 13 bases between. Germline V CDR1 and CDR2: SGHTA, FQGNSA. The CDR3 length is 13 residues. The CDR3 loop reads CASSPSLGDGYTF. In DNA form, the CDR3 reads TGTGCCAGCAGCCCGTCATTGGGGGATGGCTACACCTTC.

This clonotype was detected a few times. The rearrangement uses TRBV29-1 and TRBJ2-3; D ambiguous. Trimming removed 2 bases from V and 5 bases from J, with 11 bases in between. CDR3 length: 13 residues. Germline V gene sequence: CDR1 SQVTM, CDR2 ANQGSEA. In nucleotides, the CDR3 is TGCAGCGTTGAATCAACGGATTTAGATACGCAGTATTTT. Its protein is CSVESTDLDTQYF.

The V call is TRBV27, the J call TRBJ2-3, with 9 bases aligning to TRBD2. The CDR3 covers 15 residues. Per germline, CDR1 MNHEY and CDR2 SMNVEV (reference sequence). The trim removed 6 bases at V and 1 base at J, leaving 5 bases unmatched. The CDR3 region has the DNA TGTGCCAGCAGCCGATCTAGCGGGGGCACAGATACGCAGTATTTT. It encodes CASSRSSGGTDTQYF.

V is TRBV7-6 and J is TRBJ2-7, with D possibly called TRBD1 or TRBD2 (5 bases each). CDR1 and CDR2 (germline): SGHVS, FNYEAQ. CDR3 length: 15 amino acids. The germline V and J ends were trimmed by 5 bases and 1 base, with 15 bases remaining between them. The CDR3 DNA sequence: TGTGCCAGCAGCCGGGACCCCGATGGGTCCTACGAGCAGTACTTC. Translating gives CASSRDPDGSYEQYF.

This clonotype showed up just a few times. J is TRBJ2-1 and V is TRBV5-6; D possibly corresponds to TRBD1 (7 bases). Germline-derived CDR1 and CDR2 are SGHDT and YYEEEE. V lost 0 bases and J lost 4, with 11 bases in between. This CDR3 comprises 15 residues. The CDR3 region is CASSLAAGGYNEQFF. CDR3 DNA sequence: TGTGCCAGCAGCTTGGCCGCAGGGGGGTACAATGAGCAGTTCTTC.

This clonotype turned up a few times. The chain has TRBV3-1 and TRBJ2-1, with 13 bases matching TRBD2. The CDR3 runs to 15 residues. Germline-derived CDR1 and CDR2 are LGHDT and YNNKEL (reference sequence). V lost 4 bases to trimming and J lost 9 bases; unmatched junction nucleotides: 6. The CDR3 DNA follows: TGTGCCAGCAGCCGCACTAGCGGGGGGGGACGTGAGCAGTTCTTC. The encoded protein is CASSRTSGGGREQFF.

This rearrangement joins TRBV12-3 or TRBV12-4 to TRBJ2-3; TRBD2 aligns across 13 bases. This CDR3 comprises 14 residues. J gave up 9 bases and V 6 bases, and 6 bases lay outside the gene matches. The CDR3 DNA sequence: TGTGCCAGCAGCACTAGCGGGGGGGCGACGACGCAGTATTTT. This encodes CASSTSGGATTQYF.

This clonotype was counted many times. The chain links TRBV25-1 to TRBJ1-4; TRBD1 aligns across 11 bases. Losses at the gene ends were 5 bases for V and 8 bases for J; bases not matched to a gene: 7. The germline CDR1 and CDR2 sequences are MGHDK and SYGVNS. This CDR3 contains 15 residues. Here the CDR3 DNA reads TGTGCCAGCAGTTCCGGGACAGGGGGATTCGAAAAACTGTTTTTT. As protein: CASSSGTGGFEKLFF.

This clonotype was counted between two and nine times. The chain recombines TRBV20-1 with TRBJ1-2; tentatively, D is TRBD1 (5 bases). V lost 6 bases and J 8 bases, leaving 19 bases between the germline ends. CDR1 is DFQATT, CDR2 SNEGSKA, per germline (reference sequence). CDR3 length: 13 amino acids. CDR3 coding DNA: TGCAGTGCGGGGACCGACCCTCCTCCGGGCTACACCTTC. Residues: CSAGTDPPPGYTF.

The chain recombines TRBV2 with TRBJ2-1; TRBD2 agrees at 9 bases. Germline V gene data show CDR1 as SNHLY and CDR2 as FYNNEI. J lost 7 bases, V lost 8 bases, and 9 bases had no gene match. This CDR3 has 14 amino acids. The CDR3 bases are TGTGCCAGCGTCGGACGAGCGGGGGGAAATGAGCAGTTCTTC. Translating gives CASVGRAGGNEQFF. Full variable domain (remainder filled in from reference TRBV2 and TRBJ2-1): EPEVTQTPSHQVTQMGQEVILRCVPISNHLYFYWYRQILGQKVEFLVSFYNNEISEKSEIFDDQFSVERPDGSNFTLKIRSTKLEDSAMYFCASVGRAGGNEQFFGPGTRLTVL.

This clonotype came up once. Germline and junction disagree at one end, which may indicate a read error. The chain couples TRBV29-1 to TRBJ1-3; tentative D call: TRBD1 (6 bases). Germline V lookup: CDR1 SQVTM, CDR2 ANQGSEA. CDR3 length: 16 amino acids. In DNA, the CDR3 is TGCAGCGTTGAAGACCGGACAGTATACTCTGGAAACGCCATATATTTT. Protein: CSVEDRTVYSGNAIYF.

This chain uses TRBV9 with TRBJ2-1; 7 positions agree with TRBD2. Germline loops: CDR1 SGDLS, CDR2 YYNGEE. CDR3 length: 17 amino acids. V lost 0 bases, J lost 6 bases, and 12 bases stayed unmatched. CDR3 loop: CASSVDSPAGVLNEQFF. DNA for the CDR3: TGTGCCAGCAGCGTAGACTCCCCGGCGGGAGTCCTCAATGAGCAGTTCTTC.

This chain joins TRBV2 and TRBJ1-6; 7 nucleotides line up with TRBD1. Germline V CDR1 and CDR2: SNHLY, FYNNEI. V lost 8 bases to trimming and J lost 0 bases; unmatched junction nucleotides: 10. There are 17 residues in the CDR3. The CDR3 protein is CASSIKGGYSYNSPLHF. The DNA of the CDR3 is TGTGCCAGCTCCATCAAAGGGGGCTACTCCTATAATTCACCCCTCCACTTT. Together with reference TRBV2 and TRBJ1-6, the CDR3 gives the full variable domain: EPEVTQTPSHQVTQMGQEVILRCVPISNHLYFYWYRQILGQKVEFLVSFYNNEISEKSEIFDDQFSVERPDGSNFTLKIRSTKLEDSAMYFCASSIKGGYSYNSPLHFGNGTRLTVT.

The rearrangement joins TRBV6-4 to TRBJ2-1, with 9 bases identical to TRBD2. The CDR3 loop spans 15 amino acids. The J segment lost 11 bases and the V segment lost 0 bases, leaving 8 bases of the junction unmatched. CDR1 is MRHNA and CDR2 is SNTAGT in the germline V gene. The CDR3 loop reads CASSDSRLAGTKQFF. CDR3 in DNA: TGTGCCAGCAGTGACTCCCGGCTAGCGGGGACTAAGCAGTTCTTC.

The rearrangement uses TRBV15 and TRBJ1-2, with TRBD1 matching over 7 bases. V dropped 5 bases and J dropped 7; count of bases not matched to a gene: 13. Per the germline V gene, CDR1 is LNHNV and CDR2 is YYDKDF (reference sequence). The CDR3 is made up of 15 amino acids. The CDR3 DNA sequence: TGTGCCACCAGCCAAATCGACAGGGAAAGTGGTGGCTACACCTTC. Its protein product is CATSQIDRESGGYTF. The full variable domain, rest sourced from reference TRBV15 and TRBJ1-2, is DAMVIQNPRYQVTQFGKPVTLSCSQTLNHNVMYWYQQKSSQAPKLLFHYYDKDFNNEADTPDNFQSRRPNTSFCFLDIRSPGLGDTAMYLCATSQIDRESGGYTFGSGTRLTVV.

The chain recombines TRBV5-1 with TRBJ2-5; tentatively, D is TRBD2 (5 bases). The length of the CDR3 is 14 residues. V shed 2 bases and J shed 11 bases, with 19 bases lying between them. Germline CDR1 reads SGHRS; CDR2 reads YFSETQ. The CDR3 DNA sequence: TGCGCCAGCAGCTTTGTACTTTCCCCCGGGGAGCAGTACTTC. Encoded protein: CASSFVLSPGEQYF.

This clonotype was observed a few times. V is TRBV29-1 and J is TRBJ2-3, with no clear D. CDR3 length: 13 residues. V was pared by 3 bases and J by 7 bases, with 14 bases between. The germline CDR1 and CDR2 sequences are SQVTM and ANQGSEA. Written as DNA, the CDR3 is TGCAGCGTTGAGGGCCTCGAACGTAATACGCAGTATTTT. Its protein is CSVEGLERNTQYF.

This clonotype has only a few counts. The CDR3 loop reads CASSRLRRGGNEQFF. The CDR3 coding sequence is TGTGCCAGCAGTCGCCTACGGAGAGGAGGCAATGAGCAGTTCTTC. The V and J genes are TRBV3-1 and TRBJ2-1; TRBD2 is a possible D gene (5 bases). Germline V gene data show CDR1 as LGHDT and CDR2 as YNNKEL (reference sequence). This CDR3 region has 15 residues. The V end was cut by 6 bases, the J end by 6 bases, with 18 bases between.

This clonotype was observed a few times. V is TRBV11-2 and J is TRBJ2-1, with 8 bases fitting TRBD2. J gave up 0 bases and V 3 bases, and 4 bases lay outside the gene matches. This CDR3 region has 16 residues. Per germline, CDR1 SGHAT and CDR2 FQNNGV. The CDR3 loop is CASSFLAGHSYNEQFF. As DNA, the CDR3 is TGTGCCAGCAGCTTCCTAGCGGGCCACTCCTACAATGAGCAGTTCTTC. Using reference TRBV11-2 and TRBJ2-1 for the parts outside the CDR3, the full variable domain is EAGVAQSPRYKIIEKRQSVAFWCNPISGHATLYWYQQILGQGPKLLIQFQNNGVVDDSQLPKDRFSAERLKGVDSTLKIQPAKLEDSAVYLCASSFLAGHSYNEQFFGPGTRLTVL.

This clonotype showed up just a few times. The chain combines TRBV29-1 with TRBJ1-2; D not certain. The CDR3 consists of 11 residues. The V gene's germline CDR1 is SQVTM and CDR2 ANQGSEA. Trimming removed 1 base from V and 4 bases from J, with 4 bases in between. CDR3 coding DNA: TGCAGCGTTGAAGTGGCCTATGGCTACACCTTC. Translating gives CSVEVAYGYTF.

This clonotype was observed a handful of times. V and J are TRBV27 and TRBJ2-7; weak D call: TRBD2 (5 bases). The CDR3 is 16 residues long. The V end was cut by 2 bases, the J end by 0 bases, with 14 bases between. CDR1 is MNHEY, CDR2 SMNVEV, per germline (reference sequence). The CDR3 DNA reads TGTGCCAGCAGTTTAAGGTGGCCTACTAGCTCCTACGAGCAGTACTTC. Translated: CASSLRWPTSSYEQYF.

This rearrangement joins TRBV6-2 or TRBV6-3 to TRBJ1-1; TRBD1 matches at 7 bases. After removal of 5 bases from V and 1 base from J, the junction contained 10 bases not matched to a gene. Germline CDR1 is MNHEY and CDR2 is SVGEGT. This CDR3 spans 16 amino acids. CDR3 coding DNA: TGTGCCAGCAGTCTCCGACAGGGAGGTCAGAACACTGAAGCTTTCTTT. It specifies CASSLRQGGQNTEAFF.

In this sample, this clonotype turned up once. The rearrangement links TRBV10-3 to TRBJ1-2, with 10 bases matching TRBD1. Germline V gene sequence: CDR1 ENHRY, CDR2 SYGVKD. The CDR3 runs 14 residues. The trim removed 2 bases at V and 10 bases at J, leaving 7 bases unmatched. CDR3 protein: CAISEADRGHDYTF. The CDR3 DNA follows: TGTGCCATCAGTGAGGCCGACAGGGGGCACGACTACACCTTC.

This rearrangement joins TRBV24-1 to TRBJ2-3; D is undetermined. CDR3 size: 13 residues. Germline CDR1 and CDR2: KGHDR and SFDVKD. V was pared by 3 bases and J by 5 bases, with 8 bases between. The DNA for the CDR3 is TGTGCCACCAGTGATGAGACGCAAGATACGCAGTATTTT. As protein: CATSDETQDTQYF.

The chain combines TRBV20-1 with TRBJ2-3; D unresolved. This CDR3 comprises 14 residues. The ends were cut back, 6 bases at V and 1 base at J, with 14 bases in the middle. The germline V gene encodes CDR1 DFQATT and CDR2 SNEGSKA (reference sequence). CDR3 sequence reads: CSARLGAGTDTQYF. DNA for the CDR3: TGCAGTGCGCGCCTCGGTGCGGGCACAGATACGCAGTATTTT.

The chain uses TRBV27 and TRBJ2-3; D is perhaps TRBD1 (6 bases). CDR3 length: 15 amino acids. V lost 3 bases and J lost 1, with 11 bases in between. From germline, CDR1 is MNHEY and CDR2 SMNVEV (reference sequence). The CDR3 bases are TGTGCCAGCAGTTTCCGGGACACCCGCACAGATACGCAGTATTTT. Residues: CASSFRDTRTDTQYF.